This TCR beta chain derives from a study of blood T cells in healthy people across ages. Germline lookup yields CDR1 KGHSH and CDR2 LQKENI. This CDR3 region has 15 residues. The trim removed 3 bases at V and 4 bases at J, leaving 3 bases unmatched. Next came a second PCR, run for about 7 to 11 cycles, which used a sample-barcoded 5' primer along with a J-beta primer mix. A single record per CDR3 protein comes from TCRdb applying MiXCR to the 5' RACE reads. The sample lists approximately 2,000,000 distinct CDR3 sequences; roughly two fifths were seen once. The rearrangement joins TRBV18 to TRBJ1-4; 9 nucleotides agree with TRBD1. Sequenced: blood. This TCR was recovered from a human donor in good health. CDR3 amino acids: CASSPGQGNNEKLFF. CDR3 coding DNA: TGTGCCAGCTCACCTGGACAGGGGAATAATGAAAAACTGTTTTTT.